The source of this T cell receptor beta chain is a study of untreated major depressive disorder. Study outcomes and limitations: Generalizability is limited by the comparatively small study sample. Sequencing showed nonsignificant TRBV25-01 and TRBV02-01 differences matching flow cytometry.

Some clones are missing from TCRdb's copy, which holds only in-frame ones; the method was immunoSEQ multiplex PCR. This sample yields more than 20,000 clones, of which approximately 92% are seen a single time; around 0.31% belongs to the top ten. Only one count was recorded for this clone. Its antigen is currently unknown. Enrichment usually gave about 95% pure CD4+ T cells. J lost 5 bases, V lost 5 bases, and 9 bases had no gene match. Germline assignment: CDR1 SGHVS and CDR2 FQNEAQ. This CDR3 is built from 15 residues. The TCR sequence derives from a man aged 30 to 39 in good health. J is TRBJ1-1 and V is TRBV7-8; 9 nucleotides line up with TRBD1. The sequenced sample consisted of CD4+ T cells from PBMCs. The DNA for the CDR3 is TGTGCCAGCAGCCCTAGCCCGGGACAGGGAACTGAAGCTTTCTTT. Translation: CASSPSPGQGTEAFF. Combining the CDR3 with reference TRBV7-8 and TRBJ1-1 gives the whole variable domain GAGVSQSPRYKVAKRGQDVALRCDPISGHVSLFWYQQALGQGPEFLTYFQNEAQLDKSGLPSDRFFAERPEGSVSTLKIQRTQQEDSAVYLCASSPSPGQGTEAFFGQGTRLTVV.